Below are 2 T cell receptor beta chains sequenced from a single sample in a study of control samples from healthy donors and cancer patients. Measured with immunoSEQ multiplex PCR; TCRdb has only the in-frame clones, and not every one. This sample carries 95,000 to 130,000 clones, roughly 93% of them seen once, and the ten largest clones take roughly 2.7%. The sequencing input was blood. The origin of the receptors is a man aged 25 to 45 in good health.

The chain employs TRBV27 and TRBJ2-7, with no clear D. The CDR3 covers 13 residues. Germline V gene sequence: CDR1 MNHEY, CDR2 SMNVEV (reference sequence). V shed 2 bases and J shed 2 bases, with 7 bases lying between them. The DNA of the CDR3 is TGTGCCAGCAGTTTAGATGAGACCTACGAGCAGTACTTC. It specifies CASSLDETYEQYF.

The chain employs TRBV3-1 (or the pseudogene TRBV3-2) and TRBJ2-3; TRBD2 agrees at 7 bases. CDR3 size: 15 residues. CDR1 is LGHDT and CDR2 is YNNKEL in the germline V gene (reference sequence). Trimming at V came to 0 bases and at J to 10 bases, leaving 10 bases not matched to a gene. CDR3 protein: CASSQDGGSRGAQYF. The CDR3, as DNA: TGTGCCAGCAGCCAAGATGGAGGAAGCCGGGGGGCGCAGTATTTT.